These 21 T cell receptor beta chains originate from one sample sequenced in a study of blood T cell repertoires in COVID-19. Some clones are missing from TCRdb's copy, which holds only in-frame ones; the method was immunoSEQ multiplex PCR. The sample lists around 250,000 clones, around 85% occurring once. The sequenced sample was PBMCs or T cells enriched from blood (not recorded which). These receptors originate from a woman between 50 and 59 years old who had recovered from COVID-19.

The V gene is TRBV7-9, the J gene TRBJ2-7; the match to TRBD2 covers 8 bases. Germline CDR1 is SEHNR and CDR2 is FQNEAQ (reference sequence). This CDR3 has 13 amino acids. Trimming took 5 bases from V and 7 from J; bases not matched to a gene: 7. CDR3 DNA: TGTGCCAGCAGCCACCCGGGGGGGCAAGAGCAGTACTTC. Encoded protein: CASSHPGGQEQYF.

The gene calls are TRBV18 and TRBJ2-5; no definite D call. V lost 2 bases and J 5 bases, leaving 12 bases between the germline ends. The CDR3 consists of 14 residues. Looked up from germline, CDR1 is KGHSH and CDR2 is LQKENI. CDR3 nucleotide sequence: TGTGCCAGCTCACCAGTCAGGTCTGGTGAGACCCAGTACTTC. Its translation: CASSPVRSGETQYF.

The chain recombines TRBV28 with TRBJ1-1, with D perhaps matching TRBD1 (6 bases). The CDR3 loop spans 14 amino acids. The germline V and J ends were trimmed by 1 base and 6 bases, with 12 bases remaining between them. The germline V gene has CDR1 MDHEN and CDR2 SYDVKM. CDR3 in amino acids: CASSLLGARAEAFF. CDR3 sequence (DNA): TGTGCCAGCAGTTTATTGGGGGCCAGGGCTGAAGCTTTCTTT. Looking up the rest from reference TRBV28 and TRBJ1-1 gives the full variable domain: DVKVTQSSRYLVKRTGEKVFLECVQDMDHENMFWYRQDPGLGLRLIYFSYDVKMKEKGDIPEGYSVSREKKERFSLILESASTNQTSMYLCASSLLGARAEAFFGQGTRLTVV.

The chain joins TRBV29-1 to TRBJ2-2; TRBD1 is a possible D gene (6 bases). Looked up from germline, CDR1 is SQVTM and CDR2 is ANQGSEA. The CDR3 loop spans 13 amino acids. V shed 7 bases and J shed 7 bases, with 16 bases lying between them. CDR3 sequence (DNA): TGCAGCGCGGGACACCCAGGGGACGGGGAGCTGTTTTTT. Protein sequence: CSAGHPGDGELFF.

V gene TRBV2 combines with J gene TRBJ2-3; D might be TRBD2 (7 bases). The germline V and J ends were trimmed by 7 bases and 6 bases, with 11 bases remaining between them. The CDR3 contains 12 residues. The germline CDR1 and CDR2 sequences are SNHLY and FYNNEI. The CDR3 DNA follows: TGTGCCAGCAAGGGGGAGGGGGATACGCAGTATTTT. Amino acids: CASKGEGDTQYF.

The rearrangement joins TRBV7-3 to TRBJ2-5; 10 bases line up with TRBD2. V dropped 1 base and J dropped 1; count of bases not matched to a gene: 3. Germline loops: CDR1 SGHTA, CDR2 FQGTGA. There are 16 residues in the CDR3. For the CDR3, the DNA is TGTGCCAGCAGCTTAAGCACTAGCGGGACCCAAGAGACCCAGTACTTC. Translating gives CASSLSTSGTQETQYF.

This rearrangement joins TRBV15 to TRBJ2-1, with 8 bases that match TRBD2. V lost 6 bases, J lost 7 bases, and 8 bases stayed unmatched. CDR3 length: 14 residues. Germline V CDR1 and CDR2: LNHNV, YYDKDF (reference sequence). CDR3 sequence reads: CATRGTRGVNEQFF. CDR3 coding DNA: TGTGCCACCAGGGGGACTAGGGGGGTTAATGAGCAGTTCTTC. Complete variable domain (other parts from reference TRBV15 and TRBJ2-1): DAMVIQNPRYQVTQFGKPVTLSCSQTLNHNVMYWYQQKSSQAPKLLFHYYDKDFNNEADTPDNFQSRRPNTSFCFLDIRSPGLGDTAMYLCATRGTRGVNEQFFGPGTRLTVL.

About this clone itself: The same CDR3 can be traced to other DNA sequences in this sample. The V call is TRBV29-1, the J call TRBJ2-7; D is ambiguous. Trimming pared 4 bases from V and 0 bases from J, leaving 7 bases between. CDR3 length equals 12 residues. Germline CDR1 SQVTM, CDR2 ANQGSEA. CDR3 residues: CSVVGSSYEQYF. The CDR3 DNA reads as TGCAGCGTTGTTGGCAGCTCCTACGAGCAGTACTTC.

The chain joins TRBV19 to TRBJ2-3, with D tentatively TRBD2 (6 bases). V lost 10 bases, J lost 0 bases, and 11 bases lay in between. Per the germline V gene, CDR1 is LNHDA and CDR2 is SQIVND (reference sequence). The CDR3 sequence is 13 residues long. The CDR3 reads CATQRASTDTQYF. DNA for the CDR3: TGTGCCACACAGCGGGCTAGCACAGATACGCAGTATTTT.

The chain employs TRBV3-1 (or the pseudogene TRBV3-2) and TRBJ2-3; D not resolved. Germline values: CDR1 LGHDT, CDR2 YNNKEL (reference sequence). The CDR3 runs to 13 residues. Between the trimmed V and J ends, which lost 4 bases and 4 bases, there was a span of 9 bases. The CDR3 DNA is TGTGCCAGCAGCCCCACTACCTCAGATACGCAGTATTTT. Its protein is CASSPTTSDTQYF.

The chain links TRBV28 to TRBJ1-5; D unclear. This CDR3 is 12 amino acids long. Looked up from germline, CDR1 is MDHEN and CDR2 is SYDVKM. V was cut by 6 bases and J by 7 bases, with 10 bases left in between. CDR3 protein: CASSLYYQPQHF. CDR3 nucleotide sequence: TGTGCCAGCAGCCTGTACTACCAGCCCCAGCATTTT.

This clone was counted once. The rearrangement uses TRBV28 and TRBJ1-1; D remains unclear. The V gene's germline CDR1 is MDHEN and CDR2 SYDVKM. V lost 1 base, J lost 5 bases, and 17 bases lay in between. The CDR3 covers 16 residues. The CDR3 reads CASSLSRVYDRTEAFF. The CDR3 coding sequence is TGTGCCAGCAGTTTATCCCGGGTCTATGATAGAACTGAAGCTTTCTTT. Drawing the rest from reference TRBV28 and TRBJ1-1, the complete variable domain is DVKVTQSSRYLVKRTGEKVFLECVQDMDHENMFWYRQDPGLGLRLIYFSYDVKMKEKGDIPEGYSVSREKKERFSLILESASTNQTSMYLCASSLSRVYDRTEAFFGQGTRLTVV.

The gene calls are TRBV2 and TRBJ2-1; 7 nucleotides line up with TRBD1. The trim removed 6 bases at V and 9 bases at J, leaving 5 bases unmatched. Germline CDR1 reads SNHLY; CDR2 reads FYNNEI. This CDR3 spans 12 amino acids. The CDR3 bases are TGTGCCAGCAGGAACAGGGGAAGTGAGCAGTTCTTC. This translates into CASRNRGSEQFF.

The chain links TRBV3-1 (or the pseudogene TRBV3-2) to TRBJ2-2; weak D call: TRBD2 (7 bases). The CDR3 is made up of 15 amino acids. The ends were cut back, 5 bases at V and 3 bases at J, with 13 bases in the middle. CDR1 and CDR2 from the germline V gene are LGHDT and YNNKEL (reference sequence). The CDR3 loop reads CASSSGAGDTGELFF. The CDR3 coding sequence is TGTGCCAGCAGCTCAGGGGCGGGGGACACCGGGGAGCTGTTTTTT.

The V call is TRBV7-6, the J call TRBJ1-4; D uncertain. The CDR3 covers 16 residues. Looked up from germline, CDR1 is SGHVS and CDR2 is FNYEAQ. V shed 1 base and J shed 6 bases, with 15 bases lying between them. The CDR3 DNA reads TGTGCCAGCAGCTTAGAAGGTGACGGAGGATATGAAAAACTGTTTTTT. Protein: CASSLEGDGGYEKLFF.

The chain recombines TRBV5-4 with TRBJ1-4; D is uncertain. Germline V gene lookup returns CDR1 SGHNT and CDR2 YYREEE (reference sequence). The CDR3 loop spans 13 amino acids. Trimming stripped 4 bases from V and 4 bases from J, with 8 bases between. For the CDR3, the DNA is TGTGCCAGCAGCACTGACTATAATGAAAAACTGTTTTTT. Translated, it gives CASSTDYNEKLFF.

The CDR3 region is CATSDPGTAETQYF. The CDR3, as DNA: TGTGCCACCAGTGACCCCGGGACAGCGGAGACCCAGTACTTC. This chain links TRBV24-1 with TRBJ2-5, with 7 bases matching TRBD1. The CDR3 is 14 residues long. The germline gives CDR1 KGHDR, CDR2 SFDVKD. Trimming cost V 4 bases and J 5 bases; bases outside gene matches: 6.

The chain's CDR3 is CASSLGLALADTGELFF. Here the CDR3 DNA reads TGTGCCAGCAGCTTAGGGTTGGCACTAGCGGACACCGGGGAGCTGTTTTTT. V is TRBV11-3 and J is TRBJ2-2; 8 bases agree with TRBD2. The CDR3 is 17 residues long. V lost 1 base to trimming and J lost 3 bases; unmatched junction nucleotides: 7. Germline V gene lookup returns CDR1 SGHNT and CDR2 YENEEA.

This chain uses TRBV27 with TRBJ1-2, with D tentatively TRBD1 (5 bases). The CDR3 sequence is 13 residues long. Germline V gene data show CDR1 as MNHEY and CDR2 as SMNVEV (reference sequence). V was clipped by 4 bases and J by 7 bases, with 13 bases between them. CDR3 DNA: TGTGCCAGCAGTTCTCTGGGGGGAGTTGGCTACACCTTC. Its protein product is CASSSLGGVGYTF.

The chain is built from TRBV27 and TRBJ1-2; TRBD1 agrees at 12 bases. CDR1 is MNHEY and CDR2 is SMNVEV in the germline V gene (reference sequence). The CDR3 is 16 amino acids. J lost 8 bases, V lost 5 bases, and 12 bases had no gene match. The CDR3 DNA reads TGTGCCAGCAGTCGCCACGGGGACAGGGGGCGTAGGGGCTACACCTTC. Translating it yields CASSRHGDRGRRGYTF.

The sample holds a few counts of this clone. V gene TRBV27 combines with J gene TRBJ2-2; TRBD2 agrees at 11 bases. The CDR3 has 16 amino acids. Germline CDR1 MNHEY, CDR2 SMNVEV (reference sequence). V dropped 7 bases and J dropped 8; count of bases not matched to a gene: 12. The CDR3 DNA follows: TGTGCCAGCACGGTCCAAGCTAGCGGGGGGAGAGGGGAGCTGTTTTTT. The encoded protein is CASTVQASGGRGELFF.